The source of this TCR beta chain is a study of blood T cell repertoires in COVID-19. After removal of 0 bases from V and 1 base from J, the junction contained 8 bases not matched to a gene. The CDR3 sequence is 17 residues long. Per the germline V gene, CDR1 is SGDLS and CDR2 is YYNGEE. This clone was recorded a few times. Repertoires were generated with immunoSEQ multiplex PCR, while TCRdb's copy carries only in-frame clones and drops some. The sample holds around 100,000 clones, less than 85% seen once. The chain is built from TRBV9 and TRBJ1-1, with TRBD1 matching over 8 bases. This clonotype was sampled from a human donor in a cohort sampled during active COVID-19. Sequencing was carried out using peripheral blood. This chain's CDR3 is CASSVVYGTGPNTEAFF. The CDR3 DNA sequence: TGTGCCAGCAGCGTAGTTTACGGGACAGGCCCGAACACTGAAGCTTTCTTT.